Each of the 17 T cell receptor beta chains below was sequenced from the same sample in a study of blood T cell repertoires in COVID-19 (dated by TCRdb to 2018 to 2021). Libraries were constructed by the immunoSEQ multiplex PCR assay. In TCRdb, the immuneACCESS table is reduced to in-frame sequences with V and J assigned. These tables do not hold every clone; where another copy was compared, an unresolved V gene accounts for under half, and the others remain unexplained. For this sample there are roughly 180,000 clones; 65% to 85% appear just once. 5.2% of the sample lies in the top ten. Sequencing was carried out using peripheral blood. The receptors come from a woman under 40 with acute or convalescent COVID-19.

This chain uses TRBV18 with TRBJ1-5; D is perhaps TRBD1 (6 bases). CDR3 size: 13 residues. Trimming removed 3 bases from V and 6 bases from J, with 9 bases in between. Germline V lookup: CDR1 KGHSH, CDR2 LQKENI. CDR3 region: CASSPGAGQPQHF. The CDR3 coding sequence is TGTGCCAGCTCACCGGGGGCCGGTCAGCCCCAGCATTTT.

This clone was observed a few times. The rearrangement joins TRBV27 to TRBJ2-1; D perhaps matches TRBD1 (6 bases). Per the germline V gene, CDR1 is MNHEY and CDR2 is SMNVEV (reference sequence). V lost 6 bases, J lost 0 bases, and 18 bases lay in between. This CDR3 is built from 17 residues. The DNA of the CDR3 is TGTGCCAGCAGGTCACCCCGAGGACAGCGCTCCTACAATGAGCAGTTCTTC. It yields the protein CASRSPRGQRSYNEQFF.

V gene TRBV7-8 combines with J gene TRBJ2-1, with D perhaps TRBD2 (5 bases). This CDR3 comprises 14 residues. With 3 bases removed from V and 10 bases from J, the gap between germline ends came to 16 bases. Germline V gene sequence: CDR1 SGHVS, CDR2 FQNEAQ. CDR3 sequence (DNA): TGTGCCAGCAGCTTCGTGTGGGAGTCGGGGGAGCAGTTCTTC. The encoded protein is CASSFVWESGEQFF.

V and J are TRBV10-1 and TRBJ1-1; 12 bases align to TRBD1. Germline CDR1 reads WNHNN; CDR2 reads SYGVQD (reference sequence). J lost 7 bases, V lost 4 bases, and 4 bases had no gene match. The CDR3 totals 14 residues. The CDR3 nucleotides are TGCGCCAGCAGTGCGGGGACAGGGGGCTTTGAAGCTTTCTTT. Its protein is CASSAGTGGFEAFF.

The rearrangement links TRBV3-1 (or the pseudogene TRBV3-2) to TRBJ2-2, with D possibly matching TRBD2 (6 bases). The CDR3 totals 11 residues. Trimming stripped 11 bases from V and 6 bases from J, with 10 bases between. The germline V gene has CDR1 LGHDT and CDR2 YNNKEL (reference sequence). The DNA of the CDR3 is TGTGCCGGGGGGTCGGCCGGGGAGCTGTTTTTT. Translation: CAGGSAGELFF.

CDR3 protein: CASSLGPDRGRKNGELFF. The CDR3 DNA reads as TGTGCCAGCAGTCTTGGCCCGGACAGGGGGAGAAAGAACGGGGAGCTGTTTTTT. V gene TRBV7-9 combines with J gene TRBJ2-2; 10 bases align to TRBD1. Germline CDR1 is SEHNR and CDR2 is FQNEAQ (reference sequence). Trimming at V came to 6 bases and at J to 7 bases, leaving 17 bases not matched to a gene. The length of the CDR3 is 18 residues.

This clone was seen a single time. This chain links TRBV28 with TRBJ2-7, with D tentatively TRBD1 (5 bases). The V gene lost 3 bases and the J gene lost 1 base, with 16 bases spanning the gap. Germline-derived CDR1 and CDR2 are MDHEN and SYDVKM. This CDR3 is 16 amino acids long. In DNA, the CDR3 is TGTGCCAGCAGTTTCTCCCTCAGGGAATCTTCCTACGAGCAGTACTTC. Protein product: CASSFSLRESSYEQYF.

This clone was seen a single time. The V call is TRBV6-5, the J call TRBJ2-7; TRBD1 aligns across 8 bases. The V gene's germline CDR1 is MNHEY and CDR2 SVGAGI. Trimming took 8 bases from V and 1 from J; bases not matched to a gene: 10. The CDR3 is made up of 15 amino acids. CDR3 DNA: TGTGCCAGCTTACCTAGGCGGGACAGGTCCTACGAGCAGTACTTC. Protein sequence: CASLPRRDRSYEQYF.

The V and J genes are TRBV3-1 (or the pseudogene TRBV3-2) and TRBJ1-1; TRBD1 might be the D (5 bases). V gave up 4 bases and J gave up 7 bases, with 10 bases separating them. This CDR3 comprises 12 residues. CDR1 and CDR2 (germline): LGHDT, YNNKEL (reference sequence). The CDR3 nucleotides read TGTGCCAGCAGCCCCCCGGGGGGTGAAGCTTTCTTT. As protein: CASSPPGGEAFF.

This clone was observed a few times. This chain connects TRBV19 to TRBJ1-2, with 10 bases fitting TRBD1. The CDR3 spans 16 residues. Unmatched junction bases numbered 13, after V lost 6 bases and J lost 6 bases. Germline assignment: CDR1 LNHDA and CDR2 SQIVND (reference sequence). The CDR3 reads CASRQHGTGDVDGYTF. In DNA, the CDR3 is TGTGCCAGTAGGCAGCACGGGACAGGGGATGTGGATGGCTACACCTTC.

The V and J genes are TRBV11-2 and TRBJ1-4; a weak D match, TRBD1 (6 bases). This CDR3 has 15 amino acids. Between the trimmed V and J ends, which lost 4 bases and 3 bases, there was a span of 12 bases. CDR1 is SGHAT and CDR2 is FQNNGV in the germline V gene. This CDR3 is CASSSGGLANEKLFF. The DNA of the CDR3 is TGTGCCAGCAGCTCCGGGGGGCTGGCTAATGAAAAACTGTTTTTT.

The gene calls are TRBV7-9 and TRBJ1-2; D unclear. V was shortened by 1 base and J by 6 bases, with 9 bases between the two germline ends. The CDR3 is 13 amino acids. Germline CDR1 is SEHNR and CDR2 is FQNEAQ (reference sequence). The CDR3 DNA reads as TGTGCCAGCAGCTTAGAGCCCCTACATGGCTACACCTTC. Translated, it gives CASSLEPLHGYTF.

The rearrangement links TRBV18 to TRBJ1-4; D uncertain. CDR1 KGHSH and CDR2 LQKENI come from the germline V gene. The CDR3 covers 14 residues. Trimming pared 4 bases from V and 5 bases from J, leaving 11 bases between. This chain's CDR3 is CASSLAGWNEKLFF. The CDR3 nucleotides read TGTGCCAGCTCACTTGCGGGGTGGAATGAAAAACTGTTTTTT. The complete variable domain, with remaining parts taken from reference TRBV18 and TRBJ1-4, reads NAGVMQNPRHLVRRRGQEARLRCSPMKGHSHVYWYRQLPEEGLKFMVYLQKENIIDESGMPKERFSAEFPKEGPSILRIQQVVRGDSAAYFCASSLAGWNEKLFFGSGTQLSVL.

This chain links TRBV7-8 with TRBJ2-2; no reliable D call. V lost 4 bases, J lost 6 bases, and 12 bases lay in between. There are 14 residues in the CDR3. Germline assignment: CDR1 SGHVS and CDR2 FQNEAQ. The CDR3, as DNA: TGTGCCAGCAGCTCCACTATGACCGCCGGGGAGCTGTTTTTT. Its protein product is CASSSTMTAGELFF.

This chain links TRBV14 with TRBJ1-1, with D possibly matching TRBD1 (5 bases). CDR3 length: 14 residues. Germline CDR1 SGHDN, CDR2 FVKESK. The V and J ends lost 3 bases and 3 bases respectively, with 11 bases between them. The CDR3 loop reads CASSQAGLDTEAFF. The CDR3 DNA reads as TGTGCCAGCAGCCAGGCAGGGCTGGACACTGAAGCTTTCTTT. The full variable domain, rest sourced from reference TRBV14 and TRBJ1-1, is EAGVTQFPSHSVIEKGQTVTLRCDPISGHDNLYWYRRVMGKEIKFLLHFVKESKQDESGMPNNRFLAERTGGTYSTLKVQPAELEDSGVYFCASSQAGLDTEAFFGQGTRLTVV.

The rearrangement joins TRBV4-3 to TRBJ1-2; D not resolved. V was clipped by 5 bases and J by 7 bases, with 20 bases between them. Germline CDR1 reads LGHNA; CDR2 reads YSLEER. CDR3 size: 15 residues. DNA for the CDR3: TGCGCCAGCAGCAGTGGAGCCCGATGGTCTCGTGGCTACACCTTC. Protein product: CASSSGARWSRGYTF.

The genes are TRBV12-3 or TRBV12-4 and TRBJ1-2; D remains ambiguous. Trimming removed 5 bases at V and 3 bases at J, with 10 bases between. This CDR3 spans 13 amino acids. CDR3 region: CASSPGSYYGYTF. The CDR3 nucleotides are TGTGCCAGCAGTCCAGGCAGCTACTATGGCTACACCTTC.